Listed below are T cell receptor beta chains from one sample, sequenced in a study of blood T cell repertoires in COVID-19. This table comes from immunoSEQ multiplex PCR, and its TCRdb copy is limited to in-frame clones, with some not included. The table has about 270,000 clones, about 88% seen once. What was sequenced was PBMCs or T cells enriched from blood (not recorded which). These receptors came from a woman aged 45-65 years who had recovered from COVID-19. Both conserved end residues are part of each CDR3. The D gene is left open where the match is weak. Clone sizes are given selectively: once, few, many, or a class where the clone is expanded.

j_call	clone_size	v_call	d_call	cdr3_aa	cdr3_nt
TRBJ2-1	-	TRBV7-3	-	CASSLNSASAYNNEQFF	TGTGCCAGCAGCTTAAACTCTGCTAGCGCCTACAACAATGAGCAGTTCTTC
TRBJ2-1	-	TRBV2	-	CAIPGRDIGNEQFF	TGTGCCATCCCGGGACGGGACATCGGCAATGAGCAGTTCTTC
TRBJ1-1	-	TRBV30	-	CAWSTAGTEAFF	TGTGCCTGGAGTACAGCGGGCACTGAAGCTTTCTTT
TRBJ2-3	-	TRBV2	-	CASTLLASADTQYF	TGTGCCAGCACCCTCCTAGCCTCAGCAGATACGCAGTATTTT
TRBJ1-1	-	TRBV28	TRBD1	CASRGRDRENTEAFF	TGTGCCAGCAGGGGACGGGACAGGGAGAACACTGAAGCTTTCTTT
TRBJ2-2	-	TRBV28	-	CASSLREAGELFF	TGTGCCAGCAGCCTGAGAGAAGCCGGGGAGCTGTTTTTT
TRBJ2-5	-	TRBV28	-	CASSLPPGNRIQETQYF	TGTGCCAGCAGTTTACCCCCAGGGAATCGCATCCAAGAGACCCAGTACTTC
TRBJ2-3	-	TRBV4-3	-	CASSQDEGTDTQYF	TGCGCCAGCAGCCAAGATGAGGGTACAGATACGCAGTATTTT
TRBJ2-7	-	TRBV21-1	-	CASSRRDRSYEQYF	TGTGCCAGCAGCAGAAGGGACAGGTCCTACGAGCAGTACTTC
TRBJ1-2	-	TRBV7-6	-	CASSLEAQGKGYTF	TGTGCCAGCAGCTTAGAGGCACAGGGCAAGGGCTACACCTTC
TRBJ1-6	-	TRBV2	-	CASGPDYNSPLHF	TGTGCCAGCGGCCCAGACTATAATTCACCCCTCCACTTT
TRBJ1-5	once	TRBV5-6	-	CASSFCMLGQWILLPQHF	TGTGCCAGCAGCTTTTGTATGCTCGGACAGTGGATTTTATTGCCCCAGCATTTT
TRBJ1-2	-	TRBV21-1	-	CASPLKQAPF	TGTGCCAGCCCGCTGAAACAGGCCCCCTTC
TRBJ1-2	-	TRBV6-5	TRBD1	CASSSHQDRDYGYTF	TGTGCCAGCAGTTCCCACCAGGACAGGGACTATGGCTACACCTTC
TRBJ2-3	-	TRBV3-1/TRBV3-2	-	CASSQGALRDLNTDTQYF	TGTGCCAGCAGCCAAGGCGCCCTCCGGGACTTGAACACAGATACGCAGTATTTT
TRBJ1-4	-	TRBV6-2/TRBV6-3	-	CASSRTGNEKLFF	TGTGCCAGCAGCCGGACGGGGAATGAAAAACTGTTTTTT
TRBJ2-7	once	TRBV6-5	-	CASSPSRGRVYEQYF	TGTGCCAGCAGCCCCAGTAGGGGCAGGGTCTACGAGCAGTACTTC
TRBJ2-7	-	TRBV4-1	-	CASSQGTTSSYEQYF	TGCGCCAGCAGCCAAGGTACTACCAGCTCCTACGAGCAGTACTTC
TRBJ1-1	-	TRBV5-1	-	CASSLVFFYNGSLNTEAFF	TGCGCCAGCAGCTTGGTTTTCTTTTATAACGGGAGCTTGAACACTGAAGCTTTCTTT
TRBJ1-5	-	TRBV28	-	CASSLTGNQPQHF	TGTGCCAGCAGTTTAACAGGCAATCAGCCCCAGCATTTT
TRBJ2-2	few	TRBV18	-	CASSNKGRSTGELFF	TGTGCCAGCTCAAACAAAGGGAGGTCCACCGGGGAGCTGTTTTTT
TRBJ2-3	-	TRBV2	-	CASRDTSFSGDTQYF	TGTGCCAGCAGGGACACATCCTTTTCCGGAGATACGCAGTATTTT
TRBJ1-2	-	TRBV6-2/TRBV6-3	-	CASSYDRNYGYTF	TGTGCCAGCAGTTATGACAGAAACTATGGCTACACCTTC
TRBJ2-5	-	TRBV6-2/TRBV6-3	-	CASSYGRGRGETQYF	TGTGCCAGCAGTTACGGGCGCGGGCGAGGAGAGACCCAGTACTTC
TRBJ2-1	once	TRBV4-1	TRBD2	CASSQDPSGTRNEQFF	TGCGCCAGCAGCCAAGATCCTAGCGGGACTCGCAATGAGCAGTTCTTC
TRBJ1-1	-	TRBV30	-	CAWNPGNTEAFF	TGTGCCTGGAATCCCGGGAACACTGAAGCTTTCTTT
TRBJ2-1	once	TRBV18	TRBD2	CASSPISSGYNEQFF	TGTGCCAGCTCACCAATTTCTAGCGGATACAATGAGCAGTTCTTC
TRBJ2-3	-	TRBV3-1/TRBV3-2	TRBD2	CASSHLAGGPTDTQYF	TGTGCCAGCAGCCATCTAGCGGGAGGGCCGACAGATACGCAGTATTTT
TRBJ1-2	-	TRBV7-2	TRBD1	CASSRDREAYGYTF	TGTGCCAGCAGCCGGGACAGGGAGGCCTATGGCTACACCTTC
TRBJ1-6	-	TRBV19	TRBD1	CASSIRLSGGESPLHF	TGTGCCAGTAGTATTCGCCTCTCAGGGGGTGAATCACCCCTCCACTTT
TRBJ2-2	-	TRBV9	TRBD2	CASSVELGLARGELFF	TGTGCCAGCAGCGTAGAGCTGGGACTAGCGAGGGGGGAGCTGTTTTTT
TRBJ2-7	once	TRBV7-9	-	CASSLVNRVDEQYF	TGTGCCAGCAGCTTAGTAAACAGGGTAGACGAGCAGTACTTC
TRBJ1-1	-	TRBV5-1	TRBD1	CASSGGGTGATEAFF	TGCGCCAGCAGCGGGGGAGGGACAGGGGCCACTGAAGCTTTCTTT
TRBJ1-1	-	TRBV5-5	TRBD1	CASSLDSDRLNTEAFF	TGTGCCAGCAGCTTGGATTCGGACAGGCTGAACACTGAAGCTTTCTTT
TRBJ1-1	-	TRBV28	-	CASSLPRGRSTEAFF	TGTGCCAGCAGTCTTCCTCGGGGGAGAAGCACTGAAGCTTTCTTT
TRBJ2-1	-	TRBV28	-	CASSPGGSYNEQFF	TGTGCCAGCAGCCCAGGGGGGTCCTACAATGAGCAGTTCTTC
TRBJ2-3	-	TRBV3-1/TRBV3-2	-	CASSRQGHADTQYF	TGTGCCAGCAGCCGTCAGGGTCACGCGGATACGCAGTATTTT
TRBJ2-1	few	TRBV19	-	CASSILAQGSNNEQFF	TGTGCCAGTAGCATTTTAGCGCAGGGGTCCAACAATGAGCAGTTCTTC
TRBJ2-7	-	TRBV7-3	-	CASSLVGQAGVQYF	TGTGCCAGCAGCTTAGTCGGACAAGCAGGCGTGCAGTACTTC
TRBJ1-1	-	TRBV5-1	-	CASSSTSRGAATEAFF	TGCGCCAGCAGCTCGACTTCCAGGGGCGCAGCCACTGAAGCTTTCTTT
TRBJ2-7	-	TRBV5-5	TRBD1	CASSIFTGAYEQYF	TGTGCCAGCAGCATTTTTACAGGGGCCTACGAGCAGTACTTC
TRBJ2-7	once	TRBV2	-	CASTRTRGGYEQYF	TGTGCCAGCACTCGGACCCGAGGAGGCTACGAGCAGTACTTC
TRBJ1-5	once	TRBV18	-	CASSPGTRGQLSNQPQHF	TGTGCCAGCTCACCGGGAACAAGGGGTCAGCTTAGCAATCAGCCCCAGCATTTT
TRBJ1-4	-	TRBV10-3	TRBD1	CAISESGQGRVEKLFF	TGTGCCATCAGTGAGTCGGGACAGGGTCGCGTTGAAAAACTGTTTTTT
TRBJ1-4	-	TRBV28	-	CASGARGSGKGLFF	TGTGCCAGTGGGGCCAGGGGCTCTGGAAAAGGACTGTTTTTT
TRBJ2-7	-	TRBV4-3	TRBD2	CASSQEPSGTLSYEQYF	TGCGCCAGCAGCCAAGAACCTAGCGGGACCTTATCCTACGAGCAGTACTTC
TRBJ1-1	-	TRBV20-1	-	CSASGGGFMNTEAFF	TGCAGTGCTAGTGGGGGGGGCTTCATGAACACTGAAGCTTTCTTT
TRBJ1-4	once	TRBV7-6	-	CASSLPTAGHEKLFF	TGTGCCAGCAGCCTACCGACAGCGGGGCATGAAAAACTGTTTTTT
TRBJ1-5	-	TRBV11-2	TRBD1	CASSSSHRGDQPQHF	TGTGCCAGCAGCTCCTCCCACAGGGGAGATCAGCCCCAGCATTTT
TRBJ2-7	-	TRBV6-5	-	CASKPSRYTTYEQYF	TGTGCCAGCAAGCCCTCTCGGTATACCACCTACGAGCAGTACTTC
TRBJ2-3	-	TRBV7-3	-	CASSLVSGRDTQYF	TGTGCCAGCAGCTTAGTCTCAGGAAGAGATACGCAGTATTTT
TRBJ2-5	-	TRBV20-1	-	CSASSEETQYF	TGCAGTGCTTCTAGCGAAGAGACTCAGTACTTC
TRBJ1-3	-	TRBV30	TRBD1	CAWSVPGGISGNTIYF	TGTGCCTGGAGTGTACCAGGGGGCATCTCTGGAAACACCATATATTTT